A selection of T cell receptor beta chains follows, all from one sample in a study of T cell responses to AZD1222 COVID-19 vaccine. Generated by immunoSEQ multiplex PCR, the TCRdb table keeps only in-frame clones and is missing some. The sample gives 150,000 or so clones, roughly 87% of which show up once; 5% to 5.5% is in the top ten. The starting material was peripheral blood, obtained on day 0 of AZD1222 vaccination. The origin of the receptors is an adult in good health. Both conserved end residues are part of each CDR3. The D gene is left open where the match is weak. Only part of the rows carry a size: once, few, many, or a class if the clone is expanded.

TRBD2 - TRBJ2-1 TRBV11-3 TGTGCCAGCAGTTGGGGGGGGACTGGAATCAATGAGCAGTTCTTC CASSWGGTGINEQFF
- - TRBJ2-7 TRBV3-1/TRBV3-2 TGTGCCAGCAGCCACCGGTCCAAACGATCATCCTACGAGCAGTACTTC CASSHRSKRSSYEQYF
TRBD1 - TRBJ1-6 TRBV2 TGTGCCAGAAAGAGGACAGGGGGCATGAATTCACCCCTCCACTTT CARKRTGGMNSPLHF
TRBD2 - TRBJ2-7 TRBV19 TGTGCCAGTAGTATGACTAGCGGGACGGAGCAGTACTTC CASSMTSGTEQYF
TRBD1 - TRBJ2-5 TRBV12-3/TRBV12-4 TGTGCCAGCAGGCAGGGGGCGCGAGAGACCCAGTACTTC CASRQGARETQYF
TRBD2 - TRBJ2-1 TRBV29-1 TGCAGCGTTGGGATTGGACTAGCGTCGGATGAGCAGTTCTTC CSVGIGLASDEQFF
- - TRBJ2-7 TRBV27 TGTGCCAGCTCCCCCAGGGCGGGCCGGACCTACGAGCAGTACTTC CASSPRAGRTYEQYF
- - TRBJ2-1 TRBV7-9 TGTGCCAGCAGCTTCCGGCAGAGCGGATTCAATGAGCAGTTCTTC CASSFRQSGFNEQFF
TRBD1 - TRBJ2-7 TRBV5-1 TGCGCCAGCAGCTTAGGCCAGGGGGCGATCTACGAGCAGTACTTC CASSLGQGAIYEQYF
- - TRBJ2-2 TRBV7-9 TGTGCCAGCAGCTTACGGCGGAAGGACACCGGGGAGCTGTTTTTT CASSLRRKDTGELFF
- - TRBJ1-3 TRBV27 TGTGCCAGCAGTTCCATGGAGATACCTGGAAACACCATATATTTT CASSSMEIPGNTIYF
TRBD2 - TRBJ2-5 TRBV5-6 TGTGCCAGCTGGGCTAGCGGGAGCGCAGAGACCCAGTACTTC CASWASGSAETQYF
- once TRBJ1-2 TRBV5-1 TGCGCCAGCAGCAATGGAGGCGGTGGCTACACCTTC CASSNGGGGYTF
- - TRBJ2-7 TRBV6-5 TGTGCCAGCAGTTACTCGATTGACGTTTGGGACGAGCAGTACTTC CASSYSIDVWDEQYF
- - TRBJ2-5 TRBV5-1 TGCGCCAGCAGCTTGGCCGGCAGGGTCACAGAGACCCAGTACTTC CASSLAGRVTETQYF
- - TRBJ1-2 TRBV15 TGTGCCACCAGCAGAGAGCAGACCGCCCTAAACTATGGCTACACCTTC CATSREQTALNYGYTF
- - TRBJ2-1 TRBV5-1 TGCGCCAGCAGCCCGACTACACCTAGCTCCTACAATGAGCAGTTCTTC CASSPTTPSSYNEQFF
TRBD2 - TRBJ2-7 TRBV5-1 TGCGCCAGCAGCTTGTCAGCGGGGGCCCTGGGCGAGCAGTACTTC CASSLSAGALGEQYF
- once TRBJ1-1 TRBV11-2 TGTGCCAGCAGCGTGGACAGGAACACTGAAGCTTTCTTT CASSVDRNTEAFF
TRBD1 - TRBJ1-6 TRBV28 TGTGCCAGCAGCGAGTTCCGGGACAGGGGTAATTCACCCCTCCACTTT CASSEFRDRGNSPLHF
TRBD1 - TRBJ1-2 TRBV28 TGTGCCAGCAGCCGGTGGGACAGGGTGAATGGCTACACCTTC CASSRWDRVNGYTF
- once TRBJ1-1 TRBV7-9 TGTGCCAGCAGCTTAAGAGCTGGCACTGAAGCTTTCTTT CASSLRAGTEAFF
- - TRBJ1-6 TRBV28 TGTGCCAGCAGTTTGGGGATGCCACCCCTCCACTTT CASSLGMPPLHF
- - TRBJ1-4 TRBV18 TGTGCCAGCTCGCGCCCGGGCGCAGGGGAAAAACTGTTTTTT CASSRPGAGEKLFF
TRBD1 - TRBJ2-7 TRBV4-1 TGCGCCAGCAGCTTCGGGACAGCCTCCTCCTACGAGCAGTACTTC CASSFGTASSYEQYF
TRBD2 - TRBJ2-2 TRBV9 TGTGCCAGCAGCATGACTAGCACAGCGAACACCGGGGAGCTGTTTTTT CASSMTSTANTGELFF
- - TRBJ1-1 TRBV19 TGTGCCAGCAATACACCGGGACAATCGAACACTGAAGCTTTCTTT CASNTPGQSNTEAFF
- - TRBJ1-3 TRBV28 TGTGCCAGCAGAAGATTCTCTGGAAACACCATATATTTT CASRRFSGNTIYF
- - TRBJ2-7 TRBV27 TGTGCCAGCAGTTTACTAAACTCCTACGAGCAGTACTTC CASSLLNSYEQYF
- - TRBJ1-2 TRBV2 TGTGCCAGCAGAGCTCAGACAGGCTATGGCTACACCTTC CASRAQTGYGYTF
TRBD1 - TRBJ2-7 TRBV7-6 TGTGCCAGCAGCTTAAAACCTAGGGGACAGGGCAACTCCGAGCAGTACTTC CASSLKPRGQGNSEQYF
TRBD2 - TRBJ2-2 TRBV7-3 TGTGCCAGCAGCCTCACTAGCGGAACAGTTCCCGGGGAGCTGTTTTTT CASSLTSGTVPGELFF
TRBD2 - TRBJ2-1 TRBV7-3 TGTGCCAGCAGCCCTTTACCGGGACTAAACAATGAGCAGTTCTTC CASSPLPGLNNEQFF
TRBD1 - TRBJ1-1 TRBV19 TGTGCCAGTAGTATAGTGACAGGGGGCACTGAAGCTTTCTTT CASSIVTGGTEAFF
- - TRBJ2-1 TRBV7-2 TGTGCCAGCAGCTTAGGAGGGGGGCCTAATGAGCAGTTCTTC CASSLGGGPNEQFF
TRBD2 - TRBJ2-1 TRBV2 TGTGCCAGCAGTCAGCGGGGGGGTTACAATGAGCAGTTCTTC CASSQRGGYNEQFF
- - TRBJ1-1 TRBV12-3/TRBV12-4 TGTGCCAGCCGGGGGCTGAACACTGAAGCTTTCTTT CASRGLNTEAFF
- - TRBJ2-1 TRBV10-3 TGTGCCATAAGGGTGTACAATGAGCAGTTCTTC CAIRVYNEQFF
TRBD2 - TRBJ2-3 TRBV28 TGTGCCAGCAGTGCGGGGGAAGCTCTCACAGATACGCAGTATTTT CASSAGEALTDTQYF
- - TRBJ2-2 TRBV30 TGTGCCTGGAGTCCCCGCAGGGGGAACACCGGGGAGCTGTTTTTT CAWSPRRGNTGELFF
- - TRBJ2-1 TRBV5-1 TGCGCCAGCAGACATGGTCTCGAATACAATGAGCAGTTCTTC CASRHGLEYNEQFF
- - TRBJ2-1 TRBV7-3 TGTGCCAGCAGCCTGGGACGGCCCTCCTACAATGAGCAGTTCTTC CASSLGRPSYNEQFF
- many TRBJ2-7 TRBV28 TGTGCCAGCAATCCTAGGGCCAACCCCTACGAGCAGTACTTC CASNPRANPYEQYF